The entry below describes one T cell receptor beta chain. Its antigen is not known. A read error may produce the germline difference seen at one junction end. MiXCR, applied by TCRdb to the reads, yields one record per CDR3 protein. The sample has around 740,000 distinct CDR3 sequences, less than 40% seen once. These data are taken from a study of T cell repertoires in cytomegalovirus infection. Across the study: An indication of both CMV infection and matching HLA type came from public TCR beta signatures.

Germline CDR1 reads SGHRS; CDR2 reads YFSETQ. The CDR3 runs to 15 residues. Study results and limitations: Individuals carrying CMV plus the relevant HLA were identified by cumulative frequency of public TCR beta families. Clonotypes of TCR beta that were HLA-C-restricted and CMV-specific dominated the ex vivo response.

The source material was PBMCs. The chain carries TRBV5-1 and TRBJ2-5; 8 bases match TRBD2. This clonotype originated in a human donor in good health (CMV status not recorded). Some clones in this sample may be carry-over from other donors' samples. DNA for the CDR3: TGCGCCAGCAGCTTGAGAGCGGGAGATCAAGAGACCCAGTCCTTC. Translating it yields CASSLRAGDQETQSF.